This T cell receptor (beta chain) was found in a study of OX40 agonist ivuxolimab in advanced cancers. The wider study: Dose-escalation patients were diagnosed with hepatocellular carcinoma, melanoma, renal cell cancer or head and neck cancer. General study results and limits: More expanded clones were seen, on average, in CD8+ T cells than in CD4+. In the 0.1 to 3.0 mg/kg range, CD4+ and CD8+ blood T cells had expanded clonally by week 6.

The protocol was immunoSEQ multiplex PCR, while the TCRdb copy is restricted to in-frame clones and leaves out a portion. The data show about 70,000 clones, 81% seen once. This clone was counted a single time. Its antigen is unidentified. The CDR3 loop spans 17 amino acids. The V gene end was trimmed by 1 base and the J gene end by 5 bases; junction bases not matched to a gene: 11. Per the germline V gene, CDR1 is MDHEN and CDR2 is SYDVKM. The TCR sequence derives from an adult with an advanced solid tumor such as melanoma, head and neck, liver or kidney cancer. The material sequenced was CD4+ or CD8+ T cells sorted from blood, taken in a trial of the OX40 agonist ivuxolimab. The rearrangement joins TRBV28 to TRBJ2-1, with TRBD1 matching over 7 bases. The CDR3 DNA follows: TGTGCCAGCAGTTTATATAGGGGGTCAGGGGGTCACAATGAGCAGTTCTTC. It is translated as CASSLYRGSGGHNEQFF.